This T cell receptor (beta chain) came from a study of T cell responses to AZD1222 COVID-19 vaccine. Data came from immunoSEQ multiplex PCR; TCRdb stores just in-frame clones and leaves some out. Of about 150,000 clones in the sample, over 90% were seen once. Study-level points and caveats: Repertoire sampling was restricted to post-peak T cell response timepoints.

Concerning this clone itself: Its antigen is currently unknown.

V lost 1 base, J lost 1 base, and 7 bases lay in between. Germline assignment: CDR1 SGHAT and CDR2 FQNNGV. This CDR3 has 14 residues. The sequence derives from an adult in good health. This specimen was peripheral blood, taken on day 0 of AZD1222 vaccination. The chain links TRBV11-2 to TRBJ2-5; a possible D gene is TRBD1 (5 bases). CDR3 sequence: CASSLVTGQETQYF. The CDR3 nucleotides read TGTGCCAGCAGCTTAGTAACAGGCCAAGAGACCCAGTACTTC. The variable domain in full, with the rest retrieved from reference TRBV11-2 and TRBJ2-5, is EAGVAQSPRYKIIEKRQSVAFWCNPISGHATLYWYQQILGQGPKLLIQFQNNGVVDDSQLPKDRFSAERLKGVDSTLKIQPAKLEDSAVYLCASSLVTGQETQYFGPGTRLLVL.